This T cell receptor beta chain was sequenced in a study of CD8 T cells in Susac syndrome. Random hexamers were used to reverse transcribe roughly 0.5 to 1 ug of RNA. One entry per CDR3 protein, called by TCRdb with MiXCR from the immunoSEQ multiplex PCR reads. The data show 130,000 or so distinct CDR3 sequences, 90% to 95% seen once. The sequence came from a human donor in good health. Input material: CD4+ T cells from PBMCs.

The CDR3 reads CASSVGEGGPSYEQYF. DNA of the CDR3: TGTGCCAGCAGCGTAGGAGAGGGAGGACCATCCTACGAGCAGTACTTC. The V and J genes are TRBV9 and TRBJ2-7, with D possibly matching TRBD2 (6 bases). This CDR3 comprises 16 residues. Germline V CDR1 and CDR2: SGDLS, YYNGEE. V lost 0 bases, J lost 1 base, and 14 bases lay in between.